This T cell receptor (beta chain) was retrieved from a study of T cell responses to AZD1222 COVID-19 vaccine. Study findings and constraints: At study baseline, merely more than 5 AZD1222 recipients were seropositive. The donor group comprised mostly white British people and more females; the analysis possibly underestimated clonal diversity. Breadth and depth of Spike-specific TCRs rose after two AZD1222 doses.

About this clone itself: Its antigen is currently unknown.

Profiled with immunoSEQ multiplex PCR; TCRdb holds only in-frame clones, not every one. The sample contains roughly 140,000 clones, roughly 91% of which appear only once. The ends lost 4 bases at V and 6 bases at J; junction bases unmatched: 10. CDR3 length: 15 amino acids. Germline loops: CDR1 SGHRS, CDR2 YFSETQ. This chain joins TRBV5-1 and TRBJ2-7; TRBD1 matches 10 bases. Sample: peripheral blood, taken on day 0 of AZD1222 vaccination. The receptor was isolated from an adult in good health. This CDR3 reads CASSTIPGQGSEQYF. The CDR3, as DNA: TGCGCCAGCAGCACAATACCGGGACAGGGGAGCGAGCAGTACTTC. Together with reference TRBV5-1 and TRBJ2-7, the CDR3 gives the full variable domain: KAGVTQTPRYLIKTRGQQVTLSCSPISGHRSVSWYQQTPGQGLQFLFEYFSETQRNKGNFPGRFSGRQFSNSRSEMNVSTLELGDSALYLCASSTIPGQGSEQYFGPGTRLTVT.